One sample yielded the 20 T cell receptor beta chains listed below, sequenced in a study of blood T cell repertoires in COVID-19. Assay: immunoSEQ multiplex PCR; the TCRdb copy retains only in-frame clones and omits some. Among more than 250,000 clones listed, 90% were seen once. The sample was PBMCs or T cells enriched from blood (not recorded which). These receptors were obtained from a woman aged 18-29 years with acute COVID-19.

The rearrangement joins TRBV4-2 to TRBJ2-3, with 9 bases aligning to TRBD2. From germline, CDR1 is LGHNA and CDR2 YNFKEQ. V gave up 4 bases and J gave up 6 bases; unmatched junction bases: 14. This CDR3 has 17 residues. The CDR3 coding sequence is TGTGCCAGCAGCCCCCCAGGGGGGGCGGGAGGGCCCGATACGCAGTATTTT. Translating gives CASSPPGGAGGPDTQYF.

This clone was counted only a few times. The CDR3 DNA is TGTGCCAGCAGCCTACTTCCGGGACAGGGTACCTACGAGCAGTACTTC. Its protein is CASSLLPGQGTYEQYF. V gene TRBV11-2 combines with J gene TRBJ2-7; 9 positions agree with TRBD1. This CDR3 contains 16 residues. V was pared by 5 bases and J by 2 bases, with 10 bases of the junction left unmatched. CDR1 and CDR2 from the germline V gene are SGHAT and FQNNGV.

The CDR3 region is CASSITTSGSRSYNEQFF. The CDR3 coding sequence is TGTGCCAGTAGTATAACGACTAGCGGGAGTAGGAGTTACAATGAGCAGTTCTTC. V and J are TRBV19 and TRBJ2-1, with 12 bases identical to TRBD2. The CDR3 covers 18 residues. Germline CDR1 is LNHDA and CDR2 is SQIVND (reference sequence). V shed 2 bases, J shed 4 bases, and the junction held 9 bases outside the gene matches.

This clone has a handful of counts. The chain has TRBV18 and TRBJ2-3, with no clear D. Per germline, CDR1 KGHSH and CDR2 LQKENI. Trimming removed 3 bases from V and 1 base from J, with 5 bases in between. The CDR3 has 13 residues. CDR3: CASSPPGTDTQYF. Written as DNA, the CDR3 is TGTGCCAGCTCACCGCCAGGCACAGATACGCAGTATTTT.

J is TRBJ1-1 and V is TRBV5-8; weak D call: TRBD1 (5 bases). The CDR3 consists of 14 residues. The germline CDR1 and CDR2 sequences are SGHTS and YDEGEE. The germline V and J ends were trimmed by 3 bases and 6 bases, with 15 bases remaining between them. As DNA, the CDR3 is TGTGCCAGCAGCTCAAGGGGAAGGGTTGCTGAAGCTTTCTTT. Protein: CASSSRGRVAEAFF. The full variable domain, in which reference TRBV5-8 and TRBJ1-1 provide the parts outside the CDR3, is EAGVTQSPTHLIKTRGQQATLRCSPISGHTSVYWYQQALGLGLQFLLWYDEGEERNRGNFPPRFSGRQFPNYSSELNVNALELEDSALYLCASSSRGRVAEAFFGQGTRLTVV.

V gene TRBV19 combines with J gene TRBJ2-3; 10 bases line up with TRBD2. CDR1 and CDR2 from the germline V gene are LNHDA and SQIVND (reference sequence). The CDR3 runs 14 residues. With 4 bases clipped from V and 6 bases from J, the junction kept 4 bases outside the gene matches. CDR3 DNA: TGTGCCAGTAGTACTAGCGGGAGCGGGGATACGCAGTATTTT. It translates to CASSTSGSGDTQYF.

CDR3 coding DNA: TGTGCCACCAGTGATTGCGGGAGGGGTTTTTGTACGCAGTATTTT. Amino acid sequence: CATSDCGRGFCTQYF. The chain has TRBV24-1 and TRBJ2-3, with TRBD2 matching over 9 bases. This CDR3 comprises 15 residues. The trim removed 2 bases at V and 8 bases at J, leaving 7 bases unmatched. Germline V gene sequence: CDR1 KGHDR, CDR2 SFDVKD.

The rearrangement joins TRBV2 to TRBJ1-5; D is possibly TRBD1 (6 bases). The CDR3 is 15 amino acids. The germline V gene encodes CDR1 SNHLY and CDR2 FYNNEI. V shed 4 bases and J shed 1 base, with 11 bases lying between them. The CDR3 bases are TGTGCCAGCAGTGCAGGGGCTTTGAGCAATCAGCCCCAGCATTTT. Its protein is CASSAGALSNQPQHF.

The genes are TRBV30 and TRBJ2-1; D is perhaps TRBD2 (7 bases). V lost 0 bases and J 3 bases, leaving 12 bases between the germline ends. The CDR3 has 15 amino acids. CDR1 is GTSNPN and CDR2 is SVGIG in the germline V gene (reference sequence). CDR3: CAWSVGGAVYNEQFF. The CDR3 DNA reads TGTGCCTGGAGTGTTGGGGGGGCGGTCTACAATGAGCAGTTCTTC.

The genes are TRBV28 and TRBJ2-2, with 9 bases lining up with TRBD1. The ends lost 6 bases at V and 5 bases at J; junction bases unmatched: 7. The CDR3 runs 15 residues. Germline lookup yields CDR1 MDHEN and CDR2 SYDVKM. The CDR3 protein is CASSHRGPGTGELFF. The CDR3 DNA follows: TGTGCCAGCAGCCACAGGGGGCCGGGGACCGGGGAGCTGTTTTTT.

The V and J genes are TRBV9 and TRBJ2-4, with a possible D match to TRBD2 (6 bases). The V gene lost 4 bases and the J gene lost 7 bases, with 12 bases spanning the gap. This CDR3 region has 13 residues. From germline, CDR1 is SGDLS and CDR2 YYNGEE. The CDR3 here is CASSPGEENIQYF. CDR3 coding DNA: TGTGCCAGCAGCCCCGGGGAGGAGAACATTCAGTACTTC.

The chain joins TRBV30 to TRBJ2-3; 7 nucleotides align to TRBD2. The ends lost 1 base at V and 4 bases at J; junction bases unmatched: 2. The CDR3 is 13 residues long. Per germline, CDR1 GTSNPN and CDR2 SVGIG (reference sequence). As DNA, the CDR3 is TGTGCCTGGAGTGATAGCGGGCCAGATACGCAGTATTTT. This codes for CAWSDSGPDTQYF.

The CDR3 spells CASSQKPGSGNEKLFF. For the CDR3, the DNA is TGTGCCAGCAGCCAAAAACCAGGTTCCGGCAATGAAAAACTGTTTTTT. V and J are TRBV4-2 and TRBJ1-4; D remains ambiguous. This CDR3 region has 16 residues. The V end lost 2 bases, the J end lost 5 bases, and 15 bases lay between the germline ends. The germline CDR1 and CDR2 sequences are LGHNA and YNFKEQ.

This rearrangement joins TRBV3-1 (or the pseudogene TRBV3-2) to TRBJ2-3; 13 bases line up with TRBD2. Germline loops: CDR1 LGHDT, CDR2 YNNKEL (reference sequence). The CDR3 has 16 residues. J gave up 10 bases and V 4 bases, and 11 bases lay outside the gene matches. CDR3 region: CASSPPGLAGATAQYF. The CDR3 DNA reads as TGTGCCAGCAGCCCTCCCGGACTAGCGGGGGCCACAGCGCAGTATTTT.

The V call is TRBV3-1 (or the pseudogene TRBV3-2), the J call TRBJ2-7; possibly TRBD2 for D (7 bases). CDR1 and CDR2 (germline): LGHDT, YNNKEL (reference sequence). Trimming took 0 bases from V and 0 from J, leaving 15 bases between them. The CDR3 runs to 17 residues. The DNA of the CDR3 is TGTGCCAGCAGCCAAGATCCGGGGGGCGAGAGCTCCTACGAGCAGTACTTC. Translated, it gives CASSQDPGGESSYEQYF.

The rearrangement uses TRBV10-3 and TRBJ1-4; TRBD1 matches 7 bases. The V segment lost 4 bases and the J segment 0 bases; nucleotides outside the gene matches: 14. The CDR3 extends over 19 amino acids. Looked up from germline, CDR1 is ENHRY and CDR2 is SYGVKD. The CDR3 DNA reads TGTGCCATCAGTGCGGCTTCGGGGCAGGGGGTCGCAACTAATGAAAAACTGTTTTTT. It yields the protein CAISAASGQGVATNEKLFF.

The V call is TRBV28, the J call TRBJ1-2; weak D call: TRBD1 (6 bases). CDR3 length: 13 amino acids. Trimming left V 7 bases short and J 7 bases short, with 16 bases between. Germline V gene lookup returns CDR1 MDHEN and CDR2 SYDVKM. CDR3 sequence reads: CASNGRGSGGYTF. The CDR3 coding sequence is TGTGCCAGCAATGGCAGGGGTTCCGGTGGCTACACCTTC.

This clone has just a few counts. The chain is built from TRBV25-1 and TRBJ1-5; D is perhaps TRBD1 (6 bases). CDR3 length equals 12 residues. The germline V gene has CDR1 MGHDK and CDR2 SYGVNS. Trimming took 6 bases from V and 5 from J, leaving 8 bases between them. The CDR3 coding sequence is TGTGCCAGCAGCACAGGGTATCAGCCCCAGCATTTT. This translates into CASSTGYQPQHF.

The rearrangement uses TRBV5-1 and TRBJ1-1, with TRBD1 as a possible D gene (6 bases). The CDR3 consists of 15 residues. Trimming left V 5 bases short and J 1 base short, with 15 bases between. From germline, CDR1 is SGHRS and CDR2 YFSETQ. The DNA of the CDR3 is TGCGCCAGCAGTTTTGACAGGTTGGAGAACACTGAAGCTTTCTTT. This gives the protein CASSFDRLENTEAFF.

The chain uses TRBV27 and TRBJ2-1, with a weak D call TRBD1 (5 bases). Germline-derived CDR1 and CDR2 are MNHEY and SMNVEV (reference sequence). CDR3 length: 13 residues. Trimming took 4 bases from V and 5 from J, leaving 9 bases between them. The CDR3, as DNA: TGTGCCAGCAGTTCCACAGGCCACAATGAGCAGTTCTTC. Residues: CASSSTGHNEQFF.